The 12 T cell receptor beta chains below were found in one sample sequenced in a study of blood T cell repertoires in COVID-19. Only in-frame clones appear in the TCRdb table, and some are missing; sequencing was by immunoSEQ multiplex PCR. The sample lists under 350,000 clones, roughly 90% occurring once. The material sequenced was PBMCs or T cells enriched from blood (not recorded which). All receptors derive from a woman in her sixties or seventies who had recovered from COVID-19.

This rearrangement joins TRBV5-1 to TRBJ2-7; D is perhaps TRBD2 (6 bases). V lost 0 bases to trimming and J lost 0 bases, with 16 bases between them. The CDR3 totals 17 residues. Germline V CDR1 and CDR2: SGHRS, YFSETQ. DNA for the CDR3: TGCGCCAGCAGCTTGGTAGTGGGTGGGGGGAGCTCCTACGAGCAGTACTTC. This sequence encodes CASSLVVGGGSSYEQYF.

V is TRBV28 and J is TRBJ1-3; TRBD1 matches 8 bases. This CDR3 has 16 amino acids. Germline CDR1 is MDHEN and CDR2 is SYDVKM. With 4 bases clipped from V and 0 bases from J, the junction kept 5 bases outside the gene matches. CDR3 protein: CASSSGQGFSGNTIYF. The CDR3 DNA is TGTGCCAGCAGTTCCGGACAGGGTTTCTCTGGAAACACCATATATTTT.

This chain links TRBV29-1 with TRBJ2-7, with unresolved D. The CDR3 is 12 residues long. CDR1 SQVTM and CDR2 ANQGSEA come from the germline V gene. Trimming shortened V by 1 base and J by 2 bases, and 6 bases separated the two germline ends. The CDR3 region has the DNA TGCAGCGTTGAAGGGCATACCTACGAGCAGTACTTC. Translation gives CSVEGHTYEQYF.

This chain links TRBV3-1 (or the pseudogene TRBV3-2) with TRBJ2-5; 8 bases line up with TRBD2. The V gene's germline CDR1 is LGHDT and CDR2 YNNKEL (reference sequence). Trimming removed 4 bases from V and 6 bases from J; junction bases left unmatched: 10. CDR3 length: 15 residues. The CDR3: CASSRMRGAIQTQYF. Written as DNA, the CDR3 is TGTGCCAGCAGCCGCATGCGGGGGGCCATACAGACCCAGTACTTC.

V is TRBV7-9 and J is TRBJ2-7; D is perhaps TRBD1 (6 bases). The V gene lost 5 bases and the J gene lost 4 bases, with 18 bases spanning the gap. This CDR3 is built from 15 residues. CDR1 and CDR2 from the germline V gene are SEHNR and FQNEAQ (reference sequence). The CDR3 here is CASSTGKRVDYEQYF. CDR3 bases: TGTGCCAGCAGCACAGGGAAGAGGGTTGATTACGAGCAGTACTTC.

The CDR3 reads CASSIGTGPSFGTEAFF. The DNA of the CDR3 is TGTGCCAGTAGTATCGGGACAGGGCCCTCTTTTGGGACTGAAGCTTTCTTT. V gene TRBV19 combines with J gene TRBJ1-1; 9 positions agree with TRBD1. The CDR3 has 17 residues. Looked up from germline, CDR1 is LNHDA and CDR2 is SQIVND (reference sequence). The junction had 13 bases not matched to a gene; V was cut back by 3 bases and J by 5 bases.

The J gene is TRBJ1-1, the V gene TRBV4-1, with D tentatively TRBD1 (6 bases). Trimming took 4 bases from V and 2 from J, leaving 14 bases between them. This CDR3 region has 15 residues. Per germline, CDR1 MGHRA and CDR2 YSYEKL. CDR3 DNA sequence: TGCGCCAGCAGCCTACGGGACAAGGCTAACACTGAAGCTTTCTTT. It encodes CASSLRDKANTEAFF.

This clone is a singleton in its sample. The chain uses TRBV27 and TRBJ1-1, with 11 bases lining up with TRBD1. V shed 4 bases, J shed 1 base, and the junction held 8 bases outside the gene matches. The CDR3 totals 17 residues. Germline-derived CDR1 and CDR2 are MNHEY and SMNVEV (reference sequence). Here the CDR3 DNA reads TGTGCCAGCAGTTGGACAGGGGGCGGGAGGGGGAACACTGAAGCTTTCTTT. Protein sequence: CASSWTGGGRGNTEAFF.

The chain employs TRBV21-1 and TRBJ1-1; the table's D gene call, TRBD1, was not cross checked with the DNA. TRBV21-1 is a pseudogene segment. This CDR3 has 14 residues. CDR3 sequence reads: CASSPGHWNTEAFF. The CDR3 DNA reads as TGTGCCAGCAGCCCCGGACACTGGAACACTGAAGCTTTCTTT.

V is TRBV28 and J is TRBJ2-1, with D possibly matching TRBD2 (5 bases). The V end lost 6 bases, the J end lost 6 bases, and 9 bases lay between the germline ends. The CDR3 runs to 12 residues. Per the germline V gene, CDR1 is MDHEN and CDR2 is SYDVKM. As DNA, the CDR3 is TGTGCCAGCAGCTATACTAGCAATGAGCAGTTCTTC. Amino acids: CASSYTSNEQFF.

This clone has more than one count but fewer than ten. The chain combines TRBV2 with TRBJ2-7, with 8 bases identical to TRBD1. CDR3 length: 12 amino acids. Germline V gene sequence: CDR1 SNHLY, CDR2 FYNNEI. Trimming at V came to 5 bases and at J to 13 bases, leaving 10 bases not matched to a gene. The CDR3 protein is CASSRDRRTGYF. The CDR3 bases are TGTGCCAGCAGTAGGGACAGGCGAACCGGATACTTC.

The chain uses TRBV11-2 and TRBJ2-5, with a possible D match to TRBD1 (5 bases). V dropped 1 base and J dropped 5 bases, with 17 bases sitting between them. The CDR3 has 16 residues. Germline-derived CDR1 and CDR2 are SGHAT and FQNNGV. The CDR3 coding sequence is TGTGCCAGCAGCTTAGGGGGCGTAGTGGTGCAGGAGACCCAGTACTTC. Translated: CASSLGGVVVQETQYF. The variable domain in full, completed from reference TRBV11-2 and TRBJ2-5, reads EAGVAQSPRYKIIEKRQSVAFWCNPISGHATLYWYQQILGQGPKLLIQFQNNGVVDDSQLPKDRFSAERLKGVDSTLKIQPAKLEDSAVYLCASSLGGVVVQETQYFGPGTRLLVL.